Presented here are 16 T cell receptor beta chains from one specimen sequenced in a study of tumor and adjacent non-tumor tissue in lung cancer. No cell sorting was done before RNA was extracted from the tissue. Three rounds of nested PCR, following a modified ARM-PCR protocol, produced the TCRbeta library. MiXCR, applied by TCRdb to the multiplex PCR reads, yields one record per CDR3 protein. The sample contains about 93,000 distinct CDR3 sequences, around 57% of which appear only once. Sequencing used lung tumor tissue. Source of these receptors: a man in his sixties or seventies with non-small cell lung cancer.

The J gene is TRBJ2-1, the V gene TRBV28; D is uncertain. The CDR3 covers 13 residues. Looked up from germline, CDR1 is MDHEN and CDR2 is SYDVKM. Trimming stripped 5 bases from V and 6 bases from J, with 11 bases between. The CDR3 nucleotides are TGTGCCAGCAGTCTCCCCCGTCTCAATGAGCAGTTCTTC. It is translated as CASSLPRLNEQFF.

In its sample, this clonotype was seen many times. Here the CDR3 DNA reads TGTGCCAGCAGGGCACCGGGACAGGGATCTTACGAGCAGTACTTC. Amino acids: CASRAPGQGSYEQYF. The chain combines TRBV6-1 with TRBJ2-7, with 9 bases matching TRBD1. The V segment lost 6 bases and the J segment 4 bases; nucleotides outside the gene matches: 10. Germline V gene sequence: CDR1 MNHNS, CDR2 SASEGT. This CDR3 spans 15 amino acids.

Turning to this clonotype: A much bigger clone sits one base away, suggesting this may be a read error. The chain uses TRBV4-1 and TRBJ1-6, with D unresolved. Germline V gives CDR1 MGHRA, CDR2 YSYEKL. This CDR3 is 18 amino acids long. Trimming removed 1 base from V and 0 bases from J, with 13 bases in between. CDR3 sequence reads: CASSQVPRGSSYNSPLHF. The CDR3 bases are TGCGCCAGCAGCCAAGTGCCTCGGGGAAGCTCCTATAATTCACCCCTCCACTTT.

Regarding this clonotype: One junction end disagrees with the germline gene, perhaps due to a read error. J is TRBJ2-3 and V is TRBV5-1; D remains unclear. Germline CDR1 reads SGHRS; CDR2 reads YFSETQ. The CDR3 has 14 residues. The CDR3 loop is CASSLDKGTDTHYF. The CDR3 region has the DNA TGCGCCAGCAGCTTGGACAAGGGCACAGATACGCACTATTTT.

On this clonotype: A read error is likely, as this CDR3 ends without the conserved phenylalanine or tryptophan. The DNA is left out, because the CDR3 cannot be placed on it with certainty; the CDR3 is given as TCRdb lists it. The chain employs TRBV11-3 and TRBJ2-2; the D call of TRBD2 is as the table states it, not checked on the DNA. The CDR3 spans 14 residues, counting both ends. Germline CDR1 and CDR2: SGHNT and YENEEA. CDR3 amino acids: CATSLAANTGEPFI.

A word on this clonotype: The conserved closing phenylalanine or tryptophan is absent in this CDR3, likely reflecting a read error. This CDR3 is CASIAEDSSGANVLTS. For the CDR3, the DNA is TGTGCCAGTATTGCCGAGGACAGCTCTGGGGCCAACGTCCTGACTTCC. This chain connects TRBV6-1 to TRBJ2-6; TRBD1 might be the D (6 bases). CDR1 and CDR2 (germline): MNHNS, SASEGT. V shed 9 bases and J shed 0 bases, with 15 bases lying between them. The CDR3 is made up of 16 amino acids.

This clonotype was counted only a few times. The chain uses TRBV7-9 and TRBJ2-3; possible D gene TRBD2, 7 bases. This CDR3 is built from 13 residues. From germline, CDR1 is SEHNR and CDR2 FQNEAQ (reference sequence). V was trimmed by 5 bases and J by 7 bases, leaving 13 bases between them. CDR3 region: CASSRRGGNTQYF. Written as DNA, the CDR3 is TGTGCCAGCAGCCGCAGGGGAGGGAATACGCAGTATTTT.

Only a few counts were recorded for this clonotype. This could be a read error, since a much larger clone is one nucleotide away. The chain employs TRBV5-6 and TRBJ2-7; 7 bases are a match to TRBD1. Germline CDR1 reads SGHDT; CDR2 reads YYEEEE. This CDR3 has 14 amino acids. The J segment lost 2 bases and the V segment lost 3 bases, leaving 5 bases of the junction unmatched. The CDR3: CASSWGQHAYEQYF. As DNA, the CDR3 is TGTGCCAGCAGCTGGGGACAGCACGCCTACGAGCAGTACTTC.

This chain links TRBV6-1 with TRBJ2-4, with a possible D match to TRBD2 (5 bases). This CDR3 is 18 amino acids long. Deletions cut 5 bases from V and 4 bases from J, with 24 bases between. Germline V CDR1 and CDR2: MNHNS, SASEGT. CDR3 DNA: TGTGCCAGCAGTAAAAAGGAGATACTAGTTGGTTCTAAAAACATTCAGTACTTC. Its translation: CASSKKEILVGSKNIQYF.

Of note for this clonotype: One end of the junction varies from germline; a read error may be responsible. The CDR3 loop is CASTYTGNSDQPQHF. CDR3 coding DNA: TGTGCCAGCACTTACACGGGTAATAGCGATCAGCCCCAGCATTTT. V gene TRBV6-5 combines with J gene TRBJ1-5; D is unclear. Germline CDR1 is MNHEY and CDR2 is SVGAGI. This CDR3 has 15 amino acids.

With regard to this clonotype: The junction and the germline gene differ at one end; a read error may be behind it. This chain connects TRBV6-6 to TRBJ1-2, with D hard to call. The length of the CDR3 is 12 residues. CDR1 and CDR2 from the germline V gene are MNHNY and SVGAGI (reference sequence). The CDR3 DNA follows: TGTGTCAGCAGTTGGGATGTGGGTGGCTACACCTTC. Protein product: CVSSWDVGGYTF.

The chain employs TRBV7-9 and TRBJ2-5; D is unclear. CDR3 length: 16 amino acids. V lost 3 bases to trimming and J lost 2 bases, with 16 bases between them. Germline CDR1 SEHNR, CDR2 FQNEAQ (reference sequence). The CDR3 region has the DNA TGTGCCAGCAGCTTGCGTGGAAAATTAACTCAAGAGACCCAGTACTTC. This translates into CASSLRGKLTQETQYF.

This clonotype was counted at least ten times. This sequence joins TRBV29-1 and TRBJ2-2, with a possible D match to TRBD1 (6 bases). Germline lookup yields CDR1 SQVTM and CDR2 ANQGSEA. The CDR3 totals 16 residues. The V and J ends lost 4 bases and 0 bases respectively, with 15 bases between them. The CDR3 reads CSVALRRTANTGELFF. In DNA, the CDR3 is TGCAGCGTTGCTCTCCGCCGGACAGCGAACACCGGGGAGCTGTTTTTT.

Points on this clonotype: The conserved final phenylalanine or tryptophan is absent from the CDR3, which likely points to a read error. V usage is TRBV11-3 and J usage is TRBJ2-2; a weak D match, TRBD2 (5 bases). This CDR3 comprises 13 residues. Germline V gene sequence: CDR1 SGHNT, CDR2 YENEEA. This CDR3 reads CANSPLNTGKLFL. CDR3 bases: TGTGCCAACAGTCCCTTGAACACCGGGAAGCTGTTTTTA.

Note on this clonotype: The germline gene is not matched at one end of the junction; a read error may be the cause. The chain recombines TRBV6-5 with TRBJ2-3; 10 nucleotides align to TRBD2. Looked up from germline, CDR1 is MNHEY and CDR2 is SVGAGI. CDR3 size: 16 residues. The chain's CDR3 is CASSLAGAGGTDTQYF. DNA of the CDR3: TGTGCCAGCAGTCTAGCGGGAGCGGGCGGAACAGATACTCAGTATTTT.

The V gene is TRBV7-9, the J gene TRBJ2-7; D might be TRBD1 (6 bases). Germline CDR1 SEHNR, CDR2 FQNEAQ (reference sequence). This CDR3 has 14 residues. Deletions cut 0 bases from V and 6 bases from J, with 12 bases between. This CDR3 is CASSLAYNRAEQYF. The CDR3 nucleotides read TGTGCCAGCAGCTTAGCCTACAACAGGGCCGAGCAGTACTTC.